This T cell receptor (beta chain) was retrieved from a study of T cell responses to AZD1222 COVID-19 vaccine. Study-wide results and caveats: Vaccine-related CD4 TCRs covered spike, predominating at 160-218 and 743-854. Most donors were white British and more were female, and clonal diversity was possibly underestimated.

Note on this clone: The antigen remains undetermined.

The CDR3 has 12 amino acids. Between the trimmed V and J ends, which lost 1 base and 13 bases, there was a span of 14 bases. Germline CDR1 reads SGHTS; CDR2 reads YDEGEE. The assay was immunoSEQ multiplex PCR, and TCRdb's table has in-frame clones only and misses some. Among nearly 200,000 clones listed, roughly 92% were seen once. The receptor comes from an adult who received the AZD1222 COVID-19 vaccine. V usage is TRBV5-8 and J usage is TRBJ1-1; no definite D call. This specimen consisted of peripheral blood, obtained 28 days after the second AZD1222 dose. DNA for the CDR3: TGTGCCAGCAGCTTGCAGAACCCAAAGGGTTTCTTT. Protein product: CASSLQNPKGFF.